Listed below are T cell receptor beta chains from one sample, sequenced in a study of blood T cell repertoires in COVID-19. Sequenced by immunoSEQ multiplex PCR; TCRdb stores in-frame clones only, minus some. This sample yields roughly 160,000 clones, of which 70% to 90% are seen a single time; under 3.5% belongs to the top ten. The specimen sequenced was peripheral blood. The receptors here all came from a woman of 80 years or more with COVID-19, enrolled during active disease. Each CDR3 is given with its conserved first and last residue. Each record gives: V gene, clone size, D gene, J gene, CDR3 DNA, CDR3 protein. D genes are given only for firm matches. A clone size is listed for some rows: how often the clone was seen (once, few, many), or a class if it is expanded.

TRBV7-3,-,-,TRBJ2-5,TGTGCCAGCAGTTCCGGGGTCCAAGAGACCCAGTACTTC,CASSSGVQETQYF
TRBV19,-,-,TRBJ2-6,TGTGCCAGTAGTATAGGCAGGTATGGGGCCAACGTCCTGACTTTC,CASSIGRYGANVLTF
TRBV7-3,-,TRBD2,TRBJ2-1,TGTGCCAGCAGCTTACTAGCGGGGGACAATGAGCAGTTCTTC,CASSLLAGDNEQFF
TRBV28,-,-,TRBJ1-3,TGTGCCAGCAGTTTATTGCGGATCTCTGGAAACACCATATATTTT,CASSLLRISGNTIYF
TRBV13,-,TRBD1,TRBJ1-5,TGTGCCAGCAGCTTACGTCGACAGGGTCTCGATATTTTT,CASSLRRQGLDIF
TRBV6-4,once,TRBD1,TRBJ2-3,TGTGCCAGCAGGAGACAGGGGGGCACAGATACGCAGTATTTT,CASRRQGGTDTQYF
TRBV30,-,TRBD2,TRBJ2-3,TGTGCCTGGAGCGCCTACGGGAGGGGAGATACGCAGTATTTT,CAWSAYGRGDTQYF
TRBV9,-,TRBD1,TRBJ1-4,TGTGCCAGCTCTGGTGGGGGACAGGGGGGTGAAAAACTGTTTTTT,CASSGGGQGGEKLFF
TRBV19,-,TRBD1,TRBJ2-6,TGTGCCAGTAGCAGGACAGGGGCAGGGGCCAACGTCCTGACTTTC,CASSRTGAGANVLTF
TRBV7-2,-,-,TRBJ2-4,TGTGCCAGCAGCTTATACGAGGGGGAGAACATTCAGTACTTC,CASSLYEGENIQYF
TRBV7-3,-,-,TRBJ2-7,TGTGCCAGCAGCATCACGGACAGCCGGCTGGGCTACGAGCAGTACTTC,CASSITDSRLGYEQYF
TRBV27,-,-,TRBJ2-7,TGTGCAACTTGGGAGTATTCCTACGAGCAGTACTTC,CATWEYSYEQYF
TRBV6-6,once,TRBD1,TRBJ1-5,TGTGCCAGCAGTTCCTTCCCGGGACAGGGCAATCAGCCCCAGCATTTT,CASSSFPGQGNQPQHF
TRBV3-1/TRBV3-2,few,TRBD1,TRBJ2-2,TGTGCCAGCAGCGAATGGGACAGGGGGAACACCGGGGAGCTGTTTTTT,CASSEWDRGNTGELFF
TRBV10-2,-,-,TRBJ1-5,TGCGCCAGCAAGAGGGGGGAGGGTCAGCCCCAGCATTTT,CASKRGEGQPQHF
TRBV10-3,-,TRBD1,TRBJ2-5,TGTGCCATCAGTGCCCTCGCAGGGGGATGGGGGGAGACCCAGTACTTC,CAISALAGGWGETQYF
TRBV5-5,-,TRBD1,TRBJ1-2,TGTGCCACTAAAAGGGACAGACAGTTAGCTAACTATGGCTACACCTTC,CATKRDRQLANYGYTF
TRBV7-2,-,-,TRBJ1-6,TGTGCCAGCAGCTTGCCGGGGTTCGTTGGGGATAATTCACCCCTCCACTTT,CASSLPGFVGDNSPLHF
TRBV7-2,-,TRBD1,TRBJ1-2,TGTGCCAGCAGCCCATGGACAGGGGGCGGCGTCTATGGCTACACCTTC,CASSPWTGGGVYGYTF
TRBV5-1,-,-,TRBJ2-7,TGCGCCAGCAGCTTGGGTTCCAGGACAGCATGGGAATACGAGCAGTACTTC,CASSLGSRTAWEYEQYF
TRBV12-5,-,TRBD2,TRBJ2-3,TGTGCTAGTGGTTTGTCCGGGAGGGGTAGCACAGATACGCAGTATTTT,CASGLSGRGSTDTQYF
TRBV7-2,-,-,TRBJ1-6,TGTGCCAGCAGCTTAGATTCCGGGTTGGAGCCCTATAATTCACCCCTCCACTTT,CASSLDSGLEPYNSPLHF
TRBV10-3,-,-,TRBJ2-2,TGTGCCGCCCTCGGCAGCGCGAACACCGGGGAGCTGTTTTTT,CAALGSANTGELFF
TRBV4-1,-,TRBD1,TRBJ1-5,TGCGCCAGCAGCCGGGAAGGACAGGGCAATCAGCCCCAGCATTTT,CASSREGQGNQPQHF
TRBV7-9,-,TRBD2,TRBJ2-7,TGTGCCAGCAGCTTAGCTTGGGGGACTAGCGGGAGTTCCTACGAGCAGTACTTC,CASSLAWGTSGSSYEQYF
TRBV5-4,-,-,TRBJ1-4,TGTGCCAGCAGCAAGAACCCCCCCGGGGCAACTAATGAAAAACTGTTTTTT,CASSKNPPGATNEKLFF
TRBV10-3,-,-,TRBJ1-1,TGTGCCATCAGTGATTGGCAGAACACTGAAGCTTTCTTT,CAISDWQNTEAFF